Below are 5 T cell receptor beta chains sequenced from a single sample in a study of blood T cell repertoires in COVID-19. Measured with immunoSEQ multiplex PCR; TCRdb has only the in-frame clones, and not every one. Of about 220,000 clones in the sample, over 75% are singletons; the top ten hold more than 10%. The sample was peripheral blood. The receptor source for this set is a human donor in a cohort sampled during active COVID-19.

V and J are TRBV12-3 or TRBV12-4 and TRBJ1-1; D gene uncertain. V was trimmed by 3 bases and J by 5 bases, leaving 7 bases between them. The CDR3 consists of 12 residues. The CDR3 bases are TGTGCCAGCAGTTTGTTTCGGACTGAAGCTTTCTTT. This codes for CASSLFRTEAFF.

The rearrangement links TRBV28 to TRBJ2-6, with TRBD2 as a possible D gene (5 bases). CDR1 and CDR2 from the germline V gene are MDHEN and SYDVKM. V lost 6 bases and J lost 2, with 11 bases in between. The CDR3 is 15 amino acids. CDR3: CASRTNGAGANVLTF. In DNA, the CDR3 is TGTGCCAGCAGAACAAACGGGGCTGGGGCCAACGTCCTGACTTTC.

The V and J genes are TRBV11-3 and TRBJ2-2; possibly TRBD1 for D (5 bases). The V gene lost 5 bases and the J gene lost 4 bases, with 17 bases spanning the gap. Germline CDR1 and CDR2: SGHNT and YENEEA. The CDR3 is made up of 16 amino acids. The chain's CDR3 is CASSPQGGPATGELFF. DNA of the CDR3: TGTGCCAGCAGCCCGCAGGGTGGCCCAGCCACCGGGGAGCTGTTTTTT.

The CDR3 DNA follows: TGTGCCAGCCCACGGGGGGATAATTCACCCCTCCACTTT. This sequence encodes CASPRGDNSPLHF. This chain links TRBV2 with TRBJ1-6; tentative D call: TRBD1 (5 bases). CDR1 is SNHLY, CDR2 FYNNEI, per germline. V lost 8 bases and J lost 5, with 10 bases in between. The CDR3 extends over 13 amino acids.

This clone occurred once. The chain combines TRBV9 with TRBJ1-6; D possibly corresponds to TRBD1 (5 bases). The CDR3 runs to 14 residues. V was pared by 3 bases and J by 5 bases, with 9 bases between. Per the germline V gene, CDR1 is SGDLS and CDR2 is YYNGEE. The CDR3 bases are TGTGCCAGCAGCGCAACAGGCGATAATTCACCCCTCCACTTT. It is translated as CASSATGDNSPLHF.